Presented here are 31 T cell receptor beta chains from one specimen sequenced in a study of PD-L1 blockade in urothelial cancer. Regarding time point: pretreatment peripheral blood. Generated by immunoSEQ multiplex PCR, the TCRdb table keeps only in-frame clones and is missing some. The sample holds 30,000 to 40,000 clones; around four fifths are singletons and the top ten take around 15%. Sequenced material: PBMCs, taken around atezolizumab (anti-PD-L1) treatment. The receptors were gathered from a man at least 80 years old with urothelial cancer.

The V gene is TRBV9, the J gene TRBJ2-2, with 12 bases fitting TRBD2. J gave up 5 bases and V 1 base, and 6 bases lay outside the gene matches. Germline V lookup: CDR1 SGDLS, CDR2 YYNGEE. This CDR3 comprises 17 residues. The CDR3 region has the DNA TGTGCCAGCAGCGTAAGACTAGCGGGAGTGTCGACCGGGGAGCTGTTTTTT. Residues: CASSVRLAGVSTGELFF.

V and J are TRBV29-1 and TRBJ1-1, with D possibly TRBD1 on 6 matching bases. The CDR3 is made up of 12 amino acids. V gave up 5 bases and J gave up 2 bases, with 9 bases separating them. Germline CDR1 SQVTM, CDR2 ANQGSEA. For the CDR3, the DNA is TGCAGCGTTAACAGGGCCAACACTGAAGCTTTCTTT. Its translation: CSVNRANTEAFF. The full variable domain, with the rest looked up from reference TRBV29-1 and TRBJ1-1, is SAVISQKPSRDICQRGTSLTIQCQVDSQVTMMFWYRQQPGQSLTLIATANQGSEATYESGFVIDKFPISRPNLTFSTLTVSNMSPEDSSIYLCSVNRANTEAFFGQGTRLTVV.

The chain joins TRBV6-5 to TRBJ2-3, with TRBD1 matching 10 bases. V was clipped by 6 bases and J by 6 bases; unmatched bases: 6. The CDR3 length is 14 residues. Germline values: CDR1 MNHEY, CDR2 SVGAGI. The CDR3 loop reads CASRTGGVRDTQYF. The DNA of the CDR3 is TGTGCCAGCAGGACAGGGGGCGTGAGGGATACGCAGTATTTT.

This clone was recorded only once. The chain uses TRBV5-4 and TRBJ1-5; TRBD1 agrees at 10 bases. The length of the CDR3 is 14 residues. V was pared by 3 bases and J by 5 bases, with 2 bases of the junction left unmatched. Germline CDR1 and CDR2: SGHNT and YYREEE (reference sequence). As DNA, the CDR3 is TGTGCCAGCAGCTCGGACAGGGGGGATCAGCCCCAGCATTTT. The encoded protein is CASSSDRGDQPQHF.

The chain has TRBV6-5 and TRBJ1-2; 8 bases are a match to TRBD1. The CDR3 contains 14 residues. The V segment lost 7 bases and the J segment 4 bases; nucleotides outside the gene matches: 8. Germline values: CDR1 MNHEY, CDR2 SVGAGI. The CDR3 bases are TGTGCCAGCACCGGAGACAGGGGAGCCTATGGCTACACCTTC. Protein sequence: CASTGDRGAYGYTF.

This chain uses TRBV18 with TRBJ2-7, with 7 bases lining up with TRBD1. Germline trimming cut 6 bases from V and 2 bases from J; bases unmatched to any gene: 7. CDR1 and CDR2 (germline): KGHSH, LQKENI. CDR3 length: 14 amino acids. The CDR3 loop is CASSPGTEPYEQYF. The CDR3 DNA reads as TGTGCCAGCTCGCCCGGGACAGAGCCCTACGAGCAGTACTTC.

This chain's CDR3 is CASSRGWGREDEKLFF. CDR3 in DNA: TGCGCCAGCAGCCGGGGATGGGGGCGCGAAGATGAAAAACTGTTTTTT. V is TRBV5-1 and J is TRBJ1-4; maybe TRBD1 (6 bases). The CDR3 has 16 residues. The germline gives CDR1 SGHRS, CDR2 YFSETQ. V was trimmed by 4 bases and J by 6 bases, leaving 19 bases between them.

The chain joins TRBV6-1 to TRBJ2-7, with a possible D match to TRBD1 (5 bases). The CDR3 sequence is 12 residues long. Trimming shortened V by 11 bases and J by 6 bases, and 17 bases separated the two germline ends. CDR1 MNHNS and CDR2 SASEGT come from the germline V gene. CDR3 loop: CALRGGVSEQYF. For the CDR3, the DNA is TGTGCCCTTAGGGGTGGGGTCTCCGAGCAGTACTTC.

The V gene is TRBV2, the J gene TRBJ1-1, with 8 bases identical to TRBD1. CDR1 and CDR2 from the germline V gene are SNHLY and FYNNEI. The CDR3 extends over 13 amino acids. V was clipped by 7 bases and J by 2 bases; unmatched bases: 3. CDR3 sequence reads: CASKTGVNTEAFF. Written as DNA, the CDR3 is TGTGCCAGCAAGACAGGGGTTAACACTGAAGCTTTCTTT.

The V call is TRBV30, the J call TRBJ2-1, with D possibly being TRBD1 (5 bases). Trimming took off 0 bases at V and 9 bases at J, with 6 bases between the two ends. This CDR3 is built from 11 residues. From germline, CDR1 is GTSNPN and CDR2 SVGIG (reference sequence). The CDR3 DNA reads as TGTGCCTGGAGTGTGGGGCGTGAGCAGTTCTTC. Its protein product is CAWSVGREQFF.

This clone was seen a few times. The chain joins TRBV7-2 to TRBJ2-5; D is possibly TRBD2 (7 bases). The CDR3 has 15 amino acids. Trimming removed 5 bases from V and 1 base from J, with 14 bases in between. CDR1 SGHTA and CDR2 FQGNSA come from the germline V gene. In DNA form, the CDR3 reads TGTGCCAGCAGCCTAGGAGGGGGGGGCCAAGAGACCCAGTACTTC. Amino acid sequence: CASSLGGGGQETQYF.

CDR3 sequence reads: CATKPDSPYNEQFF. The CDR3 region has the DNA TGTGCCACCAAGCCTGACTCACCCTACAATGAGCAGTTCTTC. The J gene is TRBJ2-1, the V gene TRBV5-4, with D unclear. This CDR3 is 14 amino acids long. The germline V gene has CDR1 SGHNT and CDR2 YYREEE (reference sequence). Trimming stripped 9 bases from V and 2 bases from J, with 15 bases between.

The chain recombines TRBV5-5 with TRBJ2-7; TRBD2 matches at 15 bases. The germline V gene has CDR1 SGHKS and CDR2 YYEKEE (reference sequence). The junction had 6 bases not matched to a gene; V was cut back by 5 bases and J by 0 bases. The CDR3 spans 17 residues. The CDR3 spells CASSSRTSGRASYEQYF. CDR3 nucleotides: TGTGCCAGCAGTTCCCGGACTAGCGGGAGGGCCTCCTACGAGCAGTACTTC.

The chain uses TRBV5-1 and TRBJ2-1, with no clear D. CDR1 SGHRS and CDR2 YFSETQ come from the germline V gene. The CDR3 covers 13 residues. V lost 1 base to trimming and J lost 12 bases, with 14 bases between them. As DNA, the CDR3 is TGCGCCAGCAGCTTGACCCGCGGCGACCGGCAGTTCTTC. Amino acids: CASSLTRGDRQFF.

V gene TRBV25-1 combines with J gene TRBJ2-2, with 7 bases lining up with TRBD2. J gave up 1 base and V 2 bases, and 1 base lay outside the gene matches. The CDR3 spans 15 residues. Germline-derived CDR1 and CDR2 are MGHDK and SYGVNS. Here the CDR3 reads CASSEPSGNTGELFF. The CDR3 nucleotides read TGTGCCAGCAGTGAACCTAGCGGGAACACCGGGGAGCTGTTTTTT.

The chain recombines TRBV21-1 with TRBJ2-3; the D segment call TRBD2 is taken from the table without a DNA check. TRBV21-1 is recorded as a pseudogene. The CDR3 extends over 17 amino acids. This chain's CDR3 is CASSKALFRESTDTQYF. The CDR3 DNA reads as TGTGCCAGCAGCAAAGCGCTTTTTCGGGAGAGCACAGATACGCAGTATTTT.

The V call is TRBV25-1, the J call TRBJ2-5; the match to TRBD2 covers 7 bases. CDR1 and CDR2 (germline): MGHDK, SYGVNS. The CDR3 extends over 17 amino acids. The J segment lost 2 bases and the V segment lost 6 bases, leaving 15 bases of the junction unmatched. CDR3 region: CASSQRDGRGWQETQYF. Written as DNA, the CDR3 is TGTGCCAGCAGCCAGCGGGACGGCCGGGGTTGGCAAGAGACCCAGTACTTC.

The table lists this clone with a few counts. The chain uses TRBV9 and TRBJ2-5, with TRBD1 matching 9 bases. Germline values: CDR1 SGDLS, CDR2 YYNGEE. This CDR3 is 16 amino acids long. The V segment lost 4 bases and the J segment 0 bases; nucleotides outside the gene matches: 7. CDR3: CASSRGGTGYQETQYF. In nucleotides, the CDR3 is TGTGCCAGCAGCCGGGGAGGGACAGGGTACCAAGAGACCCAGTACTTC.

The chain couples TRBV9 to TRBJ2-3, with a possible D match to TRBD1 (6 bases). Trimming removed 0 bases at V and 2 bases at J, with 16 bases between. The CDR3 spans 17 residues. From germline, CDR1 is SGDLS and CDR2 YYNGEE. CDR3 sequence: CASSVALQGSSTDTQYF. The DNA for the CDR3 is TGTGCCAGCAGCGTAGCTTTACAGGGTTCCTCCACAGATACGCAGTATTTT.

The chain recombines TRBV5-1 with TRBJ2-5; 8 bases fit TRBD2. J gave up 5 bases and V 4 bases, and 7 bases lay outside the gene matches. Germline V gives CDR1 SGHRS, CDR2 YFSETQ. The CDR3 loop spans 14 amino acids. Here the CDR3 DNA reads TGCGCCAGCAGCCCGGCGGGAGGTCTGGAGACCCAGTACTTC. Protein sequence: CASSPAGGLETQYF.

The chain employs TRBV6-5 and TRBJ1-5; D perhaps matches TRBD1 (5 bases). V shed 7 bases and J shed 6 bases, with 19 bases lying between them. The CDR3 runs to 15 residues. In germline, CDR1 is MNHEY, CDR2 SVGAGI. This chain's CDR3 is CASKTGRLAGQPQHF. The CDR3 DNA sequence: TGTGCCAGCAAGACGGGACGGCTAGCGGGTCAGCCCCAGCATTTT.

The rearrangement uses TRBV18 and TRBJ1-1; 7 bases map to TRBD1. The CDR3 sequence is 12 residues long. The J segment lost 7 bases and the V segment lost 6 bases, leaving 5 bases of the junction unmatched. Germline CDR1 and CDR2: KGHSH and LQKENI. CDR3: CASSDRYDEAFF. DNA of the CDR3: TGTGCCAGCTCGGACAGGTACGATGAAGCTTTCTTT.

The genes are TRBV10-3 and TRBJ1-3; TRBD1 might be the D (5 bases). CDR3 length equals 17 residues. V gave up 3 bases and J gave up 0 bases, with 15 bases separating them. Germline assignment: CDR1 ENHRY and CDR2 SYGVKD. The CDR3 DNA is TGTGCCATCAGTGACCTTTCCACAGGAGTCTCTGGAAACACCATATATTTT. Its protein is CAISDLSTGVSGNTIYF.

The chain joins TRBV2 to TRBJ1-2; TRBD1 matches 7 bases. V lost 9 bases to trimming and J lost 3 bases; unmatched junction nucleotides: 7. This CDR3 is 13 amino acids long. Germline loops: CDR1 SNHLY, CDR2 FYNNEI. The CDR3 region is CASVQGPDYGYTF. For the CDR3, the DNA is TGTGCCAGTGTACAGGGGCCCGACTATGGCTACACCTTC.

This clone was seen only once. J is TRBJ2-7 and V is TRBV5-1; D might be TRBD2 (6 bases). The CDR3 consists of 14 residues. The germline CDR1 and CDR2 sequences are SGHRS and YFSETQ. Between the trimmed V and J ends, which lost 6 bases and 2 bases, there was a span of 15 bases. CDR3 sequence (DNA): TGCGCCAGCAACCCGGGACTCCTTACCTACGAGCAGTACTTC. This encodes CASNPGLLTYEQYF. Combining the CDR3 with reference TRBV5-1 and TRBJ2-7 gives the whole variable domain KAGVTQTPRYLIKTRGQQVTLSCSPISGHRSVSWYQQTPGQGLQFLFEYFSETQRNKGNFPGRFSGRQFSNSRSEMNVSTLELGDSALYLCASNPGLLTYEQYFGPGTRLTVT.

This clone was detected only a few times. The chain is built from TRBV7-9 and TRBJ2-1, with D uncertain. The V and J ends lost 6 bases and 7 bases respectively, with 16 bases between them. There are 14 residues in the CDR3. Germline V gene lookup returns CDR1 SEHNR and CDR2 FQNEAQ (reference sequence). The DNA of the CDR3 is TGTGCCAGCAGTACAGACCGTATCCGGAATGAGCAGTTCTTC. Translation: CASSTDRIRNEQFF.

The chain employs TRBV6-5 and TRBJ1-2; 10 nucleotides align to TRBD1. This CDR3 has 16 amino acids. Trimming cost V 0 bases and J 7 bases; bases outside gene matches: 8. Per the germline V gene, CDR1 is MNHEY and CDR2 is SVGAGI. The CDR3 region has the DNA TGTGCCAGCAGTTACTCGACGTGGGACAGGGGCATTGGCTACACCTTC. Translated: CASSYSTWDRGIGYTF.

CDR3 nucleotide sequence: TGTGCCAGCAGGACAGGGTCTGGCGAGCAGTTCTTC. Translation: CASRTGSGEQFF. The chain couples TRBV6-5 to TRBJ2-1; 7 positions match TRBD1. Germline trimming cut 6 bases from V and 10 bases from J; bases unmatched to any gene: 6. Germline CDR1 reads MNHEY; CDR2 reads SVGAGI. There are 12 residues in the CDR3.

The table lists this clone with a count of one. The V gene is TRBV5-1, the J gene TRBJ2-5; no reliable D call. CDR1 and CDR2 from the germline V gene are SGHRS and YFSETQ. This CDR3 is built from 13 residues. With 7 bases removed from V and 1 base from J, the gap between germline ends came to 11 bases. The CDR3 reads CASAPPGQETQYF. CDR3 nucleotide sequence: TGCGCCAGCGCCCCCCCAGGCCAAGAGACCCAGTACTTC.

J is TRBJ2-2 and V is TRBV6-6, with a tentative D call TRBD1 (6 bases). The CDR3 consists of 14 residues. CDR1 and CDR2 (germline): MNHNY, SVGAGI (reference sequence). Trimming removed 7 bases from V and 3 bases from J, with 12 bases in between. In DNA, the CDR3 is TGTGCCAGCATCCAACAGGGATACACCGGGGAGCTGTTTTTT. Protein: CASIQQGYTGELFF.

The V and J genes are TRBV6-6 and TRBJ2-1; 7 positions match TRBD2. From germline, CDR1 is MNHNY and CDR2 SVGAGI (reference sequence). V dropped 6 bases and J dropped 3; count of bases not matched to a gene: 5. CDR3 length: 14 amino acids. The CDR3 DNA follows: TGTGCCAGCAGACAAAGCGGGGACTACAATGAGCAGTTCTTC. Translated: CASRQSGDYNEQFF.